This entry is about one T cell receptor (beta chain). Its antigen remains unidentified. Measured with immunoSEQ multiplex PCR; TCRdb has only the in-frame clones, and not every one. The sample has roughly 60,000 clones, about nine tenths seen once. This sample stems from a study of pediatric ulcerative colitis. Study-level points and caveats: Two patients had blood samples with substantially reduced template counts. Clonal expansions reduced rectal repertoire diversity in acute severe colitis. Total lymphocyte DNA, not sorted subsets, was the template.

This CDR3 region has 13 residues. The V end lost 3 bases, the J end lost 3 bases, and 9 bases lay between the germline ends. Per germline, CDR1 MDHEN and CDR2 SYDVKM. The source is a boy aged 10-17 years who was a control in a study of pediatric ulcerative colitis. This chain connects TRBV28 to TRBJ2-7, with D perhaps TRBD1 (6 bases). The specimen was blood. CDR3 nucleotides: TGTGCCAGCAGTTTGGGCAGGGGCTACGAGCAGTACTTC. This sequence encodes CASSLGRGYEQYF.